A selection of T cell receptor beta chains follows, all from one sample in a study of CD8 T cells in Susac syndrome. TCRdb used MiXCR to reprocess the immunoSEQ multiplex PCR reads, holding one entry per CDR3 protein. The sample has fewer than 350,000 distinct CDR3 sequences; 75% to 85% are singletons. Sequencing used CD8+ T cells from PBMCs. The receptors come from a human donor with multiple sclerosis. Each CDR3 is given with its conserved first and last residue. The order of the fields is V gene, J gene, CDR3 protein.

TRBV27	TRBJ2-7	CASSPERVPYEQYF
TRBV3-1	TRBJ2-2	CASSQVFLAGGNTGELFF
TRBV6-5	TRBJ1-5	CASSSLRDLVYSNQPQHF
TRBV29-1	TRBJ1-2	CSVLSPNYGYTF
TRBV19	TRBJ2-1	CASSIAEGSGNEQFF
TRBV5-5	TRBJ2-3	CASSLARTSTDTQYF
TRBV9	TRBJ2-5	CASSVAQGGQETQYF
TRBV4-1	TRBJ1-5	CASSQDGTGGAWQPQHF
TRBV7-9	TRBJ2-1	CASSRTSGRAYEQFF
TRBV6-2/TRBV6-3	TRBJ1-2	CASSPGPSGYTF
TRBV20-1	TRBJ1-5	CSASYSSPQSQPQHF
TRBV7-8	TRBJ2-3	CASSQSVLEWGTDTQYF
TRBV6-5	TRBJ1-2	CASSYSAGTNYGYTF
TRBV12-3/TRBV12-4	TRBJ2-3	CASSPLRLATDTQYF
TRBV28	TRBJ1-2	CASSMTPNYGYTF
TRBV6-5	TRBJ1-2	CATNPGGSYGYTF
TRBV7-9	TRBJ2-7	CASRGPTGTVEQYF
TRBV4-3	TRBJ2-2	CASSHGSGTNTGELFF
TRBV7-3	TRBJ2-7	CASSLTSRAGVEYEQYF
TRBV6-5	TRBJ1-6	CASSYSPGSPLHF
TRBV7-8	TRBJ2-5	CASTTRTRKETQYF
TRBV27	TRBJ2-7	CASSPSGRGSYEQYF
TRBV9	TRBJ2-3	CASSPGASGRTDTQYF
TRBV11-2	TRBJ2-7	CASSFLRDGAYEQYF
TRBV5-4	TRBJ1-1	CASPGTGGTEAFF
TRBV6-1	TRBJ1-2	CASSRDGTFFGYTF
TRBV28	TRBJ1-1	CASSFDRAGTEAFF
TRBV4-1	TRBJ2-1	CASSQDRSNEQFF
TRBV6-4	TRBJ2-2	CASSSGNTGELFF
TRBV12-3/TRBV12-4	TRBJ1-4	CASSLGPTSSTNEKLFF
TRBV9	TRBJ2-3	CASSGELAGDGADTQYF
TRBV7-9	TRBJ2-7	CASRTGTYEQYF
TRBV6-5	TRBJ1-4	CASSTAGEKLFF
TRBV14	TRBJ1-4	CASSQDLVSANEKLFF
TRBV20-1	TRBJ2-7	CSARDRVTYEQYF
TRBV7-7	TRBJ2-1	CASSRGTSGGTQPPLYNEQFF
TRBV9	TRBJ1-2	CASSQGERYTF
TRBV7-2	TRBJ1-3	CASSLRTGSGNTIYF
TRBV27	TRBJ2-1	CASSRGLAGGNEQFF
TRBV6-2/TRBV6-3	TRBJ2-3	CASSYPESALSTDTQYF
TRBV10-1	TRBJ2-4	CASSQGRRAKNIQYF
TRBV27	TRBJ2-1	CASSPIETSGSNEQFF
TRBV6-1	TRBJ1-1	CASSLHLRTVNTEAFF
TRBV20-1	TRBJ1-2	CSARDLEFTNGYTF